The sequence of this T cell receptor beta chain was determined in a study of blood T cell repertoires in COVID-19 (dated by TCRdb to 2020 to 2022). Regarding the research as a whole: Collaborator samples came from the United States, Italy and Spain and covered acute and convalescent phases of COVID-19. The material from the prospective study consisted of cDNA or gDNA derived from T cells, B-cell-depleted T cells, or PBMCs. The dataset comprised deeply sampled blood TCRbeta repertoires from subjects exposed to, actively infected with, or recovered from COVID-19. The repertoires were made available in a free public database intended to serve as a resource for research on the immune response to SARS-CoV-2. Samples were obtained from the ongoing ImmuneRACE study (first 160 participants) and from roughly 1,300 subjects provided by 6 global collaborators. The sample metadata nearly always contained a de-identified subject ID, COVID-19 status, age in years and sex. Where available, HLA class I and class II types were obtained from metadata supplied by the sample provider rather than from assay-based typing. Study-wide conclusions, independent of this receptor: How much clinical and demographic metadata was included differed by source and by participant, and the metadata was provided uncurated.

Whole blood was collected in K2EDTA tubes by collaborating institutions according to the institutions' own protocols. For TCRbeta analysis, collaborators shipped samples as frozen whole blood, isolated PBMCs, or DNA extracted from either of those sample types. A word on this clone: This clone's antigen is unknown. No much larger clone is present one base from it, and per-base qualities are unavailable.

TCRbeta CDR3 regions were amplified from genomic DNA using the immunoSEQ Assay, a bias-controlled multiplex PCR. In the original analysis: The number of nucleated cells in each sample was estimated from the amplification of reference gene primers within the assay. To quantify the absolute abundance of each unique TCRbeta CDR3 rearrangement, sequence reads were collapsed and filtered. Productive Simpson clonality was computed per sample as the square root of Simpson's diversity index over productive rearrangements. TCRdb's version of the immuneACCESS table is confined to in-frame rearrangements and falls short of the full clone set. An unresolved V gene accounts for under half of the shortfall where checked; the remainder is of unknown origin. The V and J calls and clone size come from that table; D and trimming were worked out from the DNA. The sample data list 45,000 to 65,000 clones, and around 87% of these were observed just once. The ten top clones hold roughly 9.1% of the sample.

This receptor was obtained from a human donor with acute or convalescent COVID-19. The donor label of this sample is uncertain. The sequencing input was peripheral blood.

The DNA reads as follows: TGTGCCAGCAGCCAAGATGAACGCCCCAGGCAGTTCTTC. It specifies CASSQDERPRQFF. The chain joins TRBV3-1 (or the pseudogene TRBV3-2) to TRBJ2-1, with the D gene uncertain. The CDR3 runs 13 amino acids, cysteine and phenylalanine included. The read is trimmed to its CDR3 DNA, 39 bases read in frame from base 1. Trimming removed 0 bases from V and 12 bases from J, leaving 12 bases between the germline ends. The germline V gene (reference sequence) supplies CDR1 LGHDT and CDR2 YNNKEL.